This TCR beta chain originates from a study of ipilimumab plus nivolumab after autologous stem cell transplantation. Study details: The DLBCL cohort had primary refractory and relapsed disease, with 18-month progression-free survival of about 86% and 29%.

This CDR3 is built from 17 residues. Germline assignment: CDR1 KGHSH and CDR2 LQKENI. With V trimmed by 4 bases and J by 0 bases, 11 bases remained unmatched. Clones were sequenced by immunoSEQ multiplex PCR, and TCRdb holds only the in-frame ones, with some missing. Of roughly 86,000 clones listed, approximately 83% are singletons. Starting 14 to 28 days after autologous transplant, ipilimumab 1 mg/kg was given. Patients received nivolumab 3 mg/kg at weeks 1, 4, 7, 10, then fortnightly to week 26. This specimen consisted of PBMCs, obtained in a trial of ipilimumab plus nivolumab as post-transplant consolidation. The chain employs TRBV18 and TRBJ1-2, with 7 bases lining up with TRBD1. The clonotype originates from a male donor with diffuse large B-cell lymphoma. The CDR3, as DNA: TGTGCCAGCTCACTCCGGGACAGCGTATTAGCTAACTATGGCTACACCTTC. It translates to CASSLRDSVLANYGYTF.